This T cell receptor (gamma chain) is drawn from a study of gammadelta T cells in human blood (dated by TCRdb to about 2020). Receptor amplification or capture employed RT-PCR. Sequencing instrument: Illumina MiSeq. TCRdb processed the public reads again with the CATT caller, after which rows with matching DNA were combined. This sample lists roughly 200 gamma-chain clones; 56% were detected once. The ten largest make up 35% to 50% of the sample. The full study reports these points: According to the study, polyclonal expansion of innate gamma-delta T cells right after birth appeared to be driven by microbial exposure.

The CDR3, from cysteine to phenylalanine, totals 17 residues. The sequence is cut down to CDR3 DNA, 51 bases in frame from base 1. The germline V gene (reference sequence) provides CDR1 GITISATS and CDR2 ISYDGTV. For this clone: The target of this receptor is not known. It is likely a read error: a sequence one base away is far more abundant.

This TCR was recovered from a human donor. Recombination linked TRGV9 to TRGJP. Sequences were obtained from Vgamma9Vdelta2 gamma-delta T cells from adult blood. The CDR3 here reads CALWRSPQELGKRIKVF. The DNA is TGTGCCTTGTGGAGATCGCCTCAAGAGTTGGGCAAAAGAATCAAGGTATTT.